The entry below gives a single T cell receptor (beta chain) sequence along with its context. Its antigen is undetermined. Repertoires were generated with immunoSEQ multiplex PCR, while TCRdb's copy carries only in-frame clones and drops some. The sample includes about 350,000 clones, approximately 93% seen only once; the top ten take 5% to 7%. The record originates from a study of brain T cells in children with intractable seizures. Time point: blood from clinic visit 5 months post-surgery; TSC patient then seizure free. The sequenced cases were selected for having the highest brain T cell transcript signatures. Before surgery, patients took at least one anti-epileptic drug. Study observations and caveats: Pre-surgery blood may have been undersampled, hiding some clones. HCMV serostatus was not known, and viral specificity came from CDR3 similarity only.

V lost 3 bases to trimming and J lost 8 bases, with 11 bases between them. The CDR3 consists of 12 residues. The germline CDR1 and CDR2 sequences are SNHLY and FYNNEI. The specimen comprised peripheral blood, sampled more than 4 months after surgery. The rearrangement joins TRBV2 to TRBJ2-7; possible D gene TRBD2, 5 bases. This TCR came from a boy less than two years old with tuberous sclerosis and intractable seizures. The CDR3 DNA reads as TGTGCCAGCAGTGAGTACTCGGGGAAGCAGTACTTC. Protein product: CASSEYSGKQYF.